These 5 T cell receptor beta chains were sequenced from one sample in a study of glioma-infiltrating T cells. TCR alpha and beta CDR3 regions were amplified from RNA using iRepertoire nested multiplex PCR. TCRdb redid the calling of the multiplex PCR reads with MiXCR, one entry per CDR3 protein. The sample has about 140,000 distinct CDR3 sequences, 35% to 50% seen once. What was sequenced was glioma tissue, nonneoplastic brain tissue, or PBMCs (not recorded which). Receptors originate from a human donor with low-grade glioma or glioblastoma, undergoing nonglioma brain surgery, or in good health (not recorded which).

There are many counts of this clonotype. This sequence joins TRBV25-1 and TRBJ1-1, with TRBD1 as a possible D gene (6 bases). The V and J ends lost 7 bases and 1 base respectively, with 13 bases between them. The CDR3 sequence is 14 residues long. Per the germline V gene, CDR1 is MGHDK and CDR2 is SYGVNS. The chain's CDR3 is CASTPTGPNTEAFF. The CDR3 nucleotides are TGTGCCAGCACTCCGACAGGACCGAACACTGAAGCTTTCTTT. The full variable domain, with the rest looked up from reference TRBV25-1 and TRBJ1-1, is EADIYQTPRYLVIGTGKKITLECSQTMGHDKMYWYQQDPGMELHLIHYSYGVNSTEKGDLSSESTVSRIRTEHFPLTLESARPSHTSQYLCASTPTGPNTEAFFGQGTRLTVV.

This clonotype was counted between two and nine times. The V and J genes are TRBV28 and TRBJ1-2, with D possibly matching TRBD1 (6 bases). Looked up from germline, CDR1 is MDHEN and CDR2 is SYDVKM. This CDR3 has 15 residues. The V end was cut by 1 base, the J end by 7 bases, with 16 bases between. CDR3 sequence reads: CASSLYRGAVGGYTF. CDR3 in DNA: TGTGCCAGCAGTTTATACCGGGGGGCGGTTGGTGGCTACACCTTC.

This clonotype has more than one count but fewer than ten. V is TRBV28 and J is TRBJ2-7, with TRBD2 matching 11 bases. The CDR3 loop spans 13 amino acids. The trim removed 9 bases at V and 4 bases at J, leaving 5 bases unmatched. Germline CDR1 is MDHEN and CDR2 is SYDVKM. CDR3 DNA sequence: TGTGCCAGTGGGACTAGCGGCCTTTACGAGCAGTACTTC. It encodes CASGTSGLYEQYF.

The genes are TRBV7-8 and TRBJ1-1; the D gene is possibly TRBD1 (5 bases). V was trimmed by 2 bases and J by 5 bases, leaving 15 bases between them. Germline assignment: CDR1 SGHVS and CDR2 FQNEAQ. The CDR3 extends over 15 amino acids. The CDR3 is CASSLRGSFGTEAFF. Written as DNA, the CDR3 is TGTGCCAGCAGCTTAAGGGGCAGCTTTGGAACTGAAGCTTTCTTT.

This clonotype was observed a handful of times. The chain combines TRBV6-1 with TRBJ2-7; 12 nucleotides align to TRBD2. This CDR3 is built from 14 residues. Losses at the gene ends were 5 bases for V and 6 bases for J; bases not matched to a gene: 5. Germline lookup yields CDR1 MNHNS and CDR2 SASEGT. The CDR3 protein is CASSWGLAGGEQYF. The CDR3 nucleotides read TGTGCCAGCAGTTGGGGACTAGCGGGCGGCGAGCAGTACTTC.